A single sample is the source of the 5 T cell receptor beta chains below, sequenced in a study of T cell repertoires in cytomegalovirus infection. TCRdb recomputed calls from the reads with MiXCR, one row per CDR3 protein. This sample yields approximately 500,000 distinct CDR3 sequences, of which over 9% are seen a single time; 10% belongs to the top ten. The sequenced material came from PBMCs. The source is a human donor in good health (CMV status not recorded). Some clones in this sample may be carry-over from other donors' samples.

The V call is TRBV19, the J call TRBJ1-1; no clear D. Per the germline V gene, CDR1 is LNHDA and CDR2 is SQIVND (reference sequence). The CDR3 has 15 residues. V lost 4 bases, J lost 0 bases, and 12 bases lay in between. For the CDR3, the DNA is TGTGCCAGTAGTAGACTAGCGATGGTGAACACTGAAGCTTTCTTT. This encodes CASSRLAMVNTEAFF.

This clonotype appeared a few times. V and J are TRBV11-2 and TRBJ2-7; D tentatively fits TRBD1 or TRBD2 (6 bases each). Germline-derived CDR1 and CDR2 are SGHAT and FQNNGV. The V end was cut by 3 bases, the J end by 2 bases, with 14 bases between. This CDR3 comprises 15 residues. The DNA of the CDR3 is TGTGCCAGCAGCTTGAAAGGGGGGCCCACCTACGAGCAGTACTTC. This encodes CASSLKGGPTYEQYF.

The V gene is TRBV7-2, the J gene TRBJ2-7; perhaps TRBD2 as D (6 bases). Germline loops: CDR1 SGHTA, CDR2 FQGNSA. The CDR3 has 13 residues. Trimming pared 5 bases from V and 3 bases from J, leaving 11 bases between. This CDR3 is CASSRDFYYEQYF. CDR3 nucleotide sequence: TGTGCCAGCAGCCGGGACTTCTACTACGAGCAGTACTTC. The full variable domain, rest sourced from reference TRBV7-2 and TRBJ2-7, is GAGVSQSPSNKVTEKGKDVELRCDPISGHTALYWYRQSLGQGLEFLIYFQGNSAPDKSGLPSDRFSAERTGGSVSTLTIQRTQQEDSAVYLCASSRDFYYEQYFGPGTRLTVT.

This clonotype was counted ten times or more. The chain couples TRBV7-3 to TRBJ2-3, with a weak D call TRBD1 (5 bases). V was clipped by 9 bases and J by 5 bases, with 15 bases between them. The germline CDR1 and CDR2 sequences are SGHTA and FQGTGA. This CDR3 is built from 13 residues. The CDR3 DNA is TGTGCCAGTGGTAGGGGTCAGGGAGATACGCAGTATTTT. This encodes CASGRGQGDTQYF.

This rearrangement joins TRBV14 to TRBJ2-7; TRBD2 is a possible D gene (6 bases). Deletions cut 4 bases from V and 12 bases from J, with 13 bases between. Germline lookup yields CDR1 SGHDN and CDR2 FVKESK. The CDR3 loop spans 11 amino acids. DNA of the CDR3: TGTGCCAGCAGCCTATTCGGGGAGGCGTACTTC. Encoded protein: CASSLFGEAYF.